This T cell receptor beta chain is from a study of T cells in Graves' hyperthyroidism and ophthalmopathy. Aged 18 to 65, the patients had hyperthyroidism that was newly diagnosed and had lasted under 2 months. Blood was drawn at first hyperthyroidism diagnosis, before any ophthalmopathy symptoms. Findings and limits, study-wide: Most thyroid clonotypes with frequency above 0.001 were detected in blood. Ophthalmopathy and stable hyperthyroidism were separated by a 13 V-J model.

Germline V lookup: CDR1 MNHNS, CDR2 SASEGT. V was shortened by 1 base and J by 4 bases, with 10 bases between the two germline ends. CDR3 length: 14 residues. Researchers amplified the TCR beta CDR3 regions from RNA transcripts. The HTBI primer set served for first-round RT-PCR of the TCR CDR3. TCRdb independently ran MiXCR on the multiplex PCR reads; one entry per CDR3 protein. The table lists about 160,000 distinct CDR3 sequences, 9.4% of them singletons. Comment on this clonotype: Its matching antigen is unknown. With a much larger clone just one base away, this may be a read error. Given the absence of the conserved phenylalanine or tryptophan at the CDR3 end, a read error is likely.

The chain combines TRBV6-1 with TRBJ2-5; no firm D call. The sequence was collected from a woman between 18 and 30 years old with Graves' hyperthyroidism that later progressed to Graves' ophthalmopathy. Sequenced material: blood. The CDR3 coding sequence is TGTGCCAGCAGTGAAGGTACACTACGAGAGACCCAGTACTCC. Protein: CASSEGTLRETQYS.